This TCR beta chain was captured in a study of Siglec-9 on CD8 T cells in melanoma. Regarding the study as a whole: Siglec-9 reportedly marks and regulates an effector memory CD8+ T-cell subset apparently accumulating in melanoma tumors.

Sequencing was performed with immunoSEQ multiplex PCR; in TCRdb, only in-frame clones are kept and a portion is missing. The table lists about 36,000 clones, roughly 84% of them singletons, with less than 2% in the top ten. Comment on this clone: Its specificity is unknown.

The specimen was Siglec-9- CD8+ T cells sorted from blood. This receptor was obtained from a human donor in good health.

CDR3 DNA sequence: TGCGCCAGCAGCCAAGCCGAGGGGGGGGGCCCCATGGATACGCAGTATTTT. Protein product: CASSQAEGGGPMDTQYF. The chain carries TRBV4-1 and TRBJ2-3; tentatively, D is TRBD2 (7 bases). The V gene lost 1 base and the J gene lost 6 bases, with 20 bases spanning the gap. Per the germline V gene, CDR1 is MGHRA and CDR2 is YSYEKL. The length of the CDR3 is 17 residues.